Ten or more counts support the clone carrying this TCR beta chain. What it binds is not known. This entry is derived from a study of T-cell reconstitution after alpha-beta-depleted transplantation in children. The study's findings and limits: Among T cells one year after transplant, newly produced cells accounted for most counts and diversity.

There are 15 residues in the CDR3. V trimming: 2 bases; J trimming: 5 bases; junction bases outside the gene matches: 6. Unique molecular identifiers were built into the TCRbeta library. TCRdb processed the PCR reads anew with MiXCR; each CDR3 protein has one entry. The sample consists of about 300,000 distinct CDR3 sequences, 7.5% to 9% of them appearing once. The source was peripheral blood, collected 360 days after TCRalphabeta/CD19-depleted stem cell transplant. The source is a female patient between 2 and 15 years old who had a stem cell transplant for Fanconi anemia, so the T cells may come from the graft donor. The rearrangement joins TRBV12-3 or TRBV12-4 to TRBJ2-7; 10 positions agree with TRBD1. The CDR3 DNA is TGTGCCAGCAGTTTATTGGGACAGGGGTTAGACGAGCAGTACTTC. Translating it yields CASSLLGQGLDEQYF.